Presented here are 20 T cell receptor beta chains from one specimen sequenced in a study of OX40 agonist ivuxolimab in advanced cancers. Libraries were prepared by immunoSEQ multiplex PCR; TCRdb keeps only in-frame clonotypes and omits some of them. The sample has 90,000 to 150,000 clones, approximately 92% seen once; the top ten hold roughly 0.59%. The sequencing used CD4+ or CD8+ T cells sorted from blood, collected in a trial of the OX40 agonist ivuxolimab. These receptors all stem from an adult with an advanced solid tumor such as melanoma, head and neck, liver or kidney cancer.

The CDR3: CASSLVGTSGFSETQYF. The CDR3 DNA is TGTGCCAGCAGCTTAGTTGGGACTAGCGGTTTCTCTGAGACCCAGTACTTC. The chain uses TRBV7-8 and TRBJ2-5, with 11 bases lining up with TRBD2. Germline CDR1 SGHVS, CDR2 FQNEAQ. The CDR3 is made up of 17 amino acids. Trimming cost V 1 base and J 5 bases; bases outside gene matches: 9.

V and J are TRBV10-3 and TRBJ1-6, with 9 bases matching TRBD1. V lost 4 bases to trimming and J lost 7 bases; unmatched junction nucleotides: 5. CDR1 ENHRY and CDR2 SYGVKD come from the germline V gene. The CDR3 spans 15 residues. In DNA, the CDR3 is TGTGCCATCAGTGGGCAAGGGACAGGGAATTCACCCCTCCACTTT. Protein product: CAISGQGTGNSPLHF.

The rearrangement uses TRBV19 and TRBJ2-3; D is possibly TRBD2 (6 bases). V was shortened by 1 base and J by 7 bases, with 12 bases between the two germline ends. This CDR3 comprises 14 residues. Germline V gene lookup returns CDR1 LNHDA and CDR2 SQIVND (reference sequence). CDR3 bases: TGTGCCAGTAGTATAGGACAGCGGGCAAATACGCAGTATTTT. Encoded protein: CASSIGQRANTQYF.

Only a few counts were recorded for this clone. The chain links TRBV10-3 to TRBJ1-1, with a tentative D call TRBD1 (5 bases). Germline lookup yields CDR1 ENHRY and CDR2 SYGVKD. Trimming pared 2 bases from V and 5 bases from J, leaving 9 bases between. This CDR3 spans 13 amino acids. The CDR3 DNA reads as TGTGCCATCAGTGAGGGGGGAAGAACTGAAGCTTTCTTT. Protein sequence: CAISEGGRTEAFF.

The chain has TRBV5-1 and TRBJ2-6, with TRBD1 matching over 8 bases. Trimming cost V 2 bases and J 0 bases; bases outside gene matches: 4. Germline lookup yields CDR1 SGHRS and CDR2 YFSETQ. The CDR3 is made up of 17 amino acids. In nucleotides, the CDR3 is TGCGCCAGCAGCTTCGGACAGGGACGCTCTGGGGCCAACGTCCTGACTTTC. Protein: CASSFGQGRSGANVLTF.

The rearrangement links TRBV2 to TRBJ2-7; TRBD2 agrees at 7 bases. Germline-derived CDR1 and CDR2 are SNHLY and FYNNEI. Unmatched junction bases numbered 9, after V lost 7 bases and J lost 6 bases. CDR3 length: 13 amino acids. The CDR3 spells CASKGRVGLEQYF. The CDR3 DNA follows: TGTGCCAGCAAAGGGAGGGTGGGGCTCGAGCAGTACTTC.

The chain combines TRBV6-5 with TRBJ2-4, with D possibly TRBD1 on 6 matching bases. V was pared by 10 bases and J by 0 bases, with 13 bases between. The CDR3 consists of 14 residues. Germline CDR1 reads MNHEY; CDR2 reads SVGAGI. As DNA, the CDR3 is TGTGCCACCCGACAGGATCTAGCCAAAAACATTCAGTACTTC. Its translation: CATRQDLAKNIQYF.

The gene calls are TRBV5-1 and TRBJ2-3; D uncertain. In germline, CDR1 is SGHRS, CDR2 YFSETQ. The CDR3 extends over 15 amino acids. Trimming removed 4 bases at V and 4 bases at J, with 16 bases between. CDR3 sequence (DNA): TGCGCCAGCAGCGTTGCAACGCTGGGTGCAGATACGCAGTATTTT. This sequence encodes CASSVATLGADTQYF.

The V gene is TRBV15, the J gene TRBJ2-7, with TRBD1 as a possible D gene (7 bases). V lost 5 bases, J lost 2 bases, and 13 bases lay in between. This CDR3 has 14 residues. Germline CDR1 and CDR2: LNHNV and YYDKDF (reference sequence). CDR3 in DNA: TGTGCCACCAGCGAGGGGGGACAGACCTACGAGCAGTACTTC. Amino acid sequence: CATSEGGQTYEQYF. The variable domain in full, with the rest retrieved from reference TRBV15 and TRBJ2-7, is DAMVIQNPRYQVTQFGKPVTLSCSQTLNHNVMYWYQQKSSQAPKLLFHYYDKDFNNEADTPDNFQSRRPNTSFCFLDIRSPGLGDTAMYLCATSEGGQTYEQYFGPGTRLTVT.

The rearrangement uses TRBV10-2 and TRBJ1-1; 7 bases match TRBD1. Trimming at V came to 3 bases and at J to 2 bases, leaving 3 bases not matched to a gene. This CDR3 spans 14 amino acids. Germline loops: CDR1 WSHSY, CDR2 SAAADI. The CDR3 region is CASSEGQVNTEAFF. The DNA of the CDR3 is TGCGCCAGCAGTGAAGGACAGGTTAACACTGAAGCTTTCTTT.

The chain recombines TRBV9 with TRBJ2-3; D remains ambiguous. Trimming left V 0 bases short and J 2 bases short, with 13 bases between. The CDR3 is 16 amino acids. CDR1 is SGDLS, CDR2 YYNGEE, per germline. CDR3 residues: CASSVVPTAPTDTQYF. The CDR3 nucleotides read TGTGCCAGCAGCGTAGTTCCGACGGCACCCACAGATACGCAGTATTTT.

This chain uses TRBV5-1 with TRBJ2-2; no clear D. Trimming took 1 base from V and 0 from J, leaving 7 bases between them. Germline CDR1 SGHRS, CDR2 YFSETQ. The CDR3 spans 15 residues. The CDR3 sequence is CASSLFRPNTGELFF. The CDR3, as DNA: TGCGCCAGCAGCTTGTTCAGACCGAACACCGGGGAGCTGTTTTTT. Supplemented by reference TRBV5-1 and TRBJ2-2, the full variable domain reads KAGVTQTPRYLIKTRGQQVTLSCSPISGHRSVSWYQQTPGQGLQFLFEYFSETQRNKGNFPGRFSGRQFSNSRSEMNVSTLELGDSALYLCASSLFRPNTGELFFGEGSRLTVL.

The rearrangement uses TRBV5-1 and TRBJ1-1, with a possible D match to TRBD1 (5 bases). The germline CDR1 and CDR2 sequences are SGHRS and YFSETQ. This CDR3 contains 14 residues. V was trimmed by 0 bases and J by 11 bases, leaving 17 bases between them. CDR3 sequence reads: CASSLGDSPRGAFF. The DNA for the CDR3 is TGCGCCAGCAGCTTGGGCGACTCGCCCCGGGGGGCTTTCTTT.

V usage is TRBV27 and J usage is TRBJ1-4, with 7 positions matching TRBD1. The CDR3 length is 14 residues. Germline V lookup: CDR1 MNHEY, CDR2 SMNVEV (reference sequence). With V trimmed by 5 bases and J by 0 bases, 0 bases remained unmatched. CDR3 sequence: CASSGTATNEKLFF. The CDR3 DNA follows: TGTGCCAGCAGTGGGACAGCAACTAATGAAAAACTGTTTTTT.

The V gene is TRBV7-2, the J gene TRBJ2-7, with D unresolved. V lost 1 base and J lost 2, with 12 bases in between. This CDR3 is built from 15 residues. Germline CDR1 reads SGHTA; CDR2 reads FQGNSA. The CDR3 DNA sequence: TGTGCCAGCAGCTTAGGTGCTCCCGGCCCCTACGAGCAGTACTTC. This sequence encodes CASSLGAPGPYEQYF.

DNA for the CDR3: TGTGCCAGCAGTTTTGCGGCAGGGGGCAGGGAGCAGTTCTTC. Protein sequence: CASSFAAGGREQFF. This chain links TRBV27 with TRBJ2-1, with 8 bases lining up with TRBD1. CDR3 length: 14 residues. The ends lost 3 bases at V and 10 bases at J; junction bases unmatched: 8. Germline V lookup: CDR1 MNHEY, CDR2 SMNVEV (reference sequence).

The V call is TRBV30, the J call TRBJ2-3; 7 bases align to TRBD1. The CDR3 spans 14 residues. The junction had 6 bases not matched to a gene; V was cut back by 5 bases and J by 1 base. Germline V gene sequence: CDR1 GTSNPN, CDR2 SVGIG (reference sequence). This CDR3 is CAWGTTGGTDTQYF. The DNA of the CDR3 is TGTGCCTGGGGCACCACAGGGGGCACAGATACGCAGTATTTT.

The CDR3 DNA reads TGTGCCAGCAGCCTTTCTCGGGGCCGGGGCTACAATGAGCAGTTCTTC. Translation: CASSLSRGRGYNEQFF. The V call is TRBV7-9, the J call TRBJ2-1, with D perhaps matching TRBD1 or TRBD2 (5 bases each). Germline CDR1 and CDR2: SEHNR and FQNEAQ (reference sequence). V was trimmed by 5 bases and J by 3 bases, leaving 17 bases between them. CDR3 length: 16 residues.

The V call is TRBV2, the J call TRBJ2-5; TRBD1 aligns across 11 bases. Germline assignment: CDR1 SNHLY and CDR2 FYNNEI. The CDR3 covers 15 residues. The ends lost 6 bases at V and 4 bases at J; junction bases unmatched: 7. This CDR3 reads CASREGQGVGETQYF. CDR3 DNA: TGTGCCAGCAGGGAGGGACAGGGGGTTGGAGAGACCCAGTACTTC.

To note about this clone: This same CDR3 is encoded by further DNA sequences in the sample. The chain uses TRBV18 and TRBJ1-1; D not resolved. Germline-derived CDR1 and CDR2 are KGHSH and LQKENI. The CDR3 is made up of 12 amino acids. V was trimmed by 6 bases and J by 1 base, leaving 6 bases between them. The CDR3 reads CASSPSNTEAFF. The CDR3 region has the DNA TGTGCCAGCTCCCCATCGAACACTGAAGCTTTCTTT.